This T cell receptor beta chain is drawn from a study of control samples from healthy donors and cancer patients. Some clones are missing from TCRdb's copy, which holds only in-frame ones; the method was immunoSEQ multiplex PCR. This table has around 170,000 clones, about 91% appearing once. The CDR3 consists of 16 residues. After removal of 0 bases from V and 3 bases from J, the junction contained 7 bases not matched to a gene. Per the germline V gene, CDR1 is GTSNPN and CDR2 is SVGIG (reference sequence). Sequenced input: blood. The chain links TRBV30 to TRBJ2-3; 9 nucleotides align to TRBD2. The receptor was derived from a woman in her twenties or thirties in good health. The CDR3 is CAWSVSGAGGTDTQYF. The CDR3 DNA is TGTGCCTGGAGTGTCTCAGGGGCGGGGGGGACAGATACGCAGTATTTT.